The T cell receptor beta chain under discussion was sequenced for a study of control samples from healthy donors and cancer patients. TCRdb's table, derived via immunoSEQ multiplex PCR, lists solely in-frame clones and lacks some. Of approximately 100,000 clones in the sample, roughly 89% were seen once. Germline values: CDR1 SGHTA, CDR2 FQGNSA. V was cut by 0 bases and J by 9 bases, with 9 bases left in between. This CDR3 is 13 amino acids long. Material for sequencing was blood. The V and J genes are TRBV7-2 and TRBJ2-1; D possibly uses TRBD1 or TRBD2 (5 bases each). This receptor was obtained from a woman between 50 and 59 years old in good health. The CDR3 sequence: CASSLAHGTEQFF. CDR3 in DNA: TGTGCCAGCAGCTTAGCCCATGGGACTGAGCAGTTCTTC.